One and the same sample provided the 21 T cell receptor beta chains below, sequenced in a study of cytomegalovirus exposure and HLA in healthy donors (TCRdb year 2017). Receptors were amplified or captured by the immunoSEQ multiplex PCR assay. For the multiplex PCR, a mixture combining 60 forward primers for TCR Vbeta segments and 13 reverse primers for TCR Jbeta segments was used. The table comes from immuneACCESS by way of TCRdb, which keeps in-frame sequences with V and J called. Part of the clones is missing from these tables; in studies checked, under half for an unresolved V gene and the rest for unknown reasons. The sample yields fewer than 150,000 clones; more than 60% were counted once. The ten most abundant clones make up roughly 2.8% of the sample. Material: PBMCs. The origin of the receptors is a male donor in good health and CMV-seronegative.

This clone was observed a single time. This chain links TRBV30 with TRBJ1-2; unclear D gene. The CDR3 sequence is 12 residues long. V was trimmed by 6 bases and J by 7 bases, leaving 15 bases between them. Germline CDR1 reads GTSNPN; CDR2 reads SVGIG (reference sequence). For the CDR3, the DNA is TGTGCCTGCCGAAAGAGTTCGGGTGGCTACACCTTC. It codes for CACRKSSGGYTF.

The J gene is TRBJ2-2, the V gene TRBV7-3; TRBD2 aligns across 9 bases. V lost 4 bases and J lost 3; bases outside the gene matches: 15. Germline V gene data show CDR1 as SGHTA and CDR2 as FQGTGA. This CDR3 spans 19 amino acids. The CDR3 sequence: CASSSPRERGAKYTGELFF. Written as DNA, the CDR3 is TGTGCCAGCAGCTCGCCGAGGGAGCGGGGGGCTAAATACACCGGGGAGCTGTTTTTT.

This clone has just a few counts. The CDR3 DNA follows: TGTGCCAGCGATCCCCGGCTAGCGGGAGTCAGCAATGAGCAGTTCTTC. This sequence encodes CASDPRLAGVSNEQFF. This chain uses TRBV5-5 with TRBJ2-1; 10 nucleotides match TRBD2. Per germline, CDR1 SGHKS and CDR2 YYEKEE (reference sequence). CDR3 size: 16 residues. Trimming cost V 7 bases and J 6 bases; bases outside gene matches: 13. Full variable domain (rest looked up from reference TRBV5-5 and TRBJ2-1): DAGVTQSPTHLIKTRGQQVTLRCSPISGHKSVSWYQQVLGQGPQFIFQYYEKEERGRGNFPDRFSARQFPNYSSELNVNALLLGDSALYLCASDPRLAGVSNEQFFGPGTRLTVL.

The sample holds a few counts of this clone. The CDR3 DNA is TGTGTTAGTACAGGGTTAAATGACGAGCAGTACTTC. As protein: CVSTGLNDEQYF. The V and J genes are TRBV5-6 and TRBJ2-7, with D perhaps TRBD1 (6 bases). The CDR3 is made up of 12 amino acids. Germline V lookup: CDR1 SGHDT, CDR2 YYEEEE.

The chain has TRBV6-5 and TRBJ2-7, with 9 bases aligning to TRBD1. This CDR3 contains 14 residues. Germline V CDR1 and CDR2: MNHEY, SVGAGI. The V segment lost 8 bases and the J segment 3 bases; nucleotides outside the gene matches: 8. The CDR3 DNA follows: TGTGCCAGCGGGCCGGGACAGGGACTCTACGAGCAGTACTTC. Residues: CASGPGQGLYEQYF.

V is TRBV4-3 and J is TRBJ1-6; no firm D call. The germline CDR1 and CDR2 sequences are LGHNA and YSLEER. With 0 bases removed from V and 6 bases from J, the gap between germline ends came to 9 bases. The CDR3 has 15 residues. Here the CDR3 DNA reads TGCGCCAGCAGCCAAGATGCACAGACTAATTCACCCCTCCACTTT. Its translation is CASSQDAQTNSPLHF.

The table lists this clone with a count of one. This sequence joins TRBV5-1 and TRBJ2-7; perhaps TRBD2 as D (6 bases). This CDR3 is 13 amino acids long. The germline V gene encodes CDR1 SGHRS and CDR2 YFSETQ. Between the trimmed V and J ends, which lost 7 bases and 5 bases, there was a span of 16 bases. The CDR3 nucleotides read TGCGCCAGCTCACGGGAGCTCAGGGACGAGCAGTACTTC. Translation: CASSRELRDEQYF.

The chain links TRBV6-1 to TRBJ2-7; D is unresolved. Trimming cost V 0 bases and J 3 bases, with 9 bases left between them. Per germline, CDR1 MNHNS and CDR2 SASEGT. The CDR3 has 14 amino acids. The CDR3 loop is CASSEASALYEQYF. In nucleotides, the CDR3 is TGTGCCAGCAGTGAAGCTAGTGCGCTCTACGAGCAGTACTTC.

The genes are TRBV13 and TRBJ1-5; D not certain. The CDR3 has 14 amino acids. Germline CDR1 is PRHDT and CDR2 is FYEKMQ (reference sequence). The germline V and J ends were trimmed by 0 bases and 2 bases, with 5 bases remaining between them. CDR3 nucleotides: TGTGCCAGCAGCTTAGGGGCGGGCAATCAGCCCCAGCATTTT. As protein: CASSLGAGNQPQHF.

The rearrangement uses TRBV19 and TRBJ1-6, with 8 nucleotides matching TRBD1. The CDR3 is 14 residues long. Germline V lookup: CDR1 LNHDA, CDR2 SQIVND (reference sequence). The trim removed 5 bases at V and 14 bases at J, leaving 11 bases unmatched. The CDR3 DNA reads TGTGCCAGTAGTCAACAGGGGGGCGAAGCGTCCCTCCACTTT. Translation: CASSQQGGEASLHF.

This chain uses TRBV5-4 with TRBJ2-7; 10 nucleotides agree with TRBD2. J lost 6 bases, V lost 1 base, and 7 bases had no gene match. Germline V CDR1 and CDR2: SGHNT, YYREEE (reference sequence). This CDR3 spans 15 amino acids. CDR3 coding DNA: TGTGCCAGCAGCTTGAGCGGGGGGGCTACGTTCGAGCAGTACTTC. Its protein is CASSLSGGATFEQYF.

The J gene is TRBJ2-3, the V gene TRBV27; D not resolved. V shed 4 bases and J shed 0 bases, with 8 bases lying between them. The CDR3 contains 14 residues. The V gene's germline CDR1 is MNHEY and CDR2 SMNVEV (reference sequence). The CDR3 loop reads CASSSLESTDTQYF. As DNA, the CDR3 is TGTGCCAGCAGTTCCTTGGAGAGCACAGATACGCAGTATTTT.

The rearrangement joins TRBV6-5 to TRBJ2-1, with 10 bases lining up with TRBD2. CDR1 and CDR2 from the germline V gene are MNHEY and SVGAGI. The V segment lost 3 bases and the J segment 3 bases; nucleotides outside the gene matches: 2. CDR3 length equals 15 residues. Here the CDR3 reads CASSYGLADYNEQFF. The CDR3 DNA sequence: TGTGCCAGCAGTTATGGACTAGCGGACTACAATGAGCAGTTCTTC.

The genes are TRBV11-2 and TRBJ1-2; TRBD1 aligns across 9 bases. This CDR3 has 16 amino acids. Per the germline V gene, CDR1 is SGHAT and CDR2 is FQNNGV. With V trimmed by 0 bases and J by 6 bases, 8 bases remained unmatched. The CDR3: CASSLEIGTGHHGYTF. The CDR3 bases are TGTGCCAGCAGCTTAGAGATAGGGACAGGGCATCATGGCTACACCTTC.

The chain joins TRBV5-1 to TRBJ1-2; D ambiguous. Germline values: CDR1 SGHRS, CDR2 YFSETQ. The CDR3 totals 13 residues. V lost 0 bases and J lost 8, with 11 bases in between. The CDR3 here is CASSLAGKGGYTF. The CDR3 coding sequence is TGCGCCAGCAGCTTGGCCGGGAAGGGCGGCTACACCTTC.

The J gene is TRBJ1-2, the V gene TRBV2; D is unresolved. The CDR3 extends over 13 amino acids. Germline CDR1 reads SNHLY; CDR2 reads FYNNEI. V was shortened by 4 bases and J by 1 base, with 7 bases between the two germline ends. The CDR3 DNA reads TGTGCCAGCAGTGGCCTCGGTAACTATGGCTACACCTTC. It yields the protein CASSGLGNYGYTF.

As to this clone: Distinct nucleotide sequences in the sample also encode this CDR3. The chain joins TRBV30 to TRBJ1-5; TRBD1 might be the D (6 bases). The V end lost 3 bases, the J end lost 1 base, and 10 bases lay between the germline ends. The CDR3 extends over 14 amino acids. Looked up from germline, CDR1 is GTSNPN and CDR2 is SVGIG (reference sequence). CDR3 sequence reads: CAWSRGRSNQPQHF. As DNA, the CDR3 is TGTGCCTGGAGCAGGGGCAGGAGCAATCAGCCCCAGCATTTT.

This clone has only one observation. V and J are TRBV4-2 and TRBJ2-7; TRBD2 matches at 10 bases. The V and J ends lost 4 bases and 3 bases, in that order; junction bases with no gene match: 6. Germline lookup yields CDR1 LGHNA and CDR2 YNFKEQ. This CDR3 comprises 15 residues. The CDR3: CASSPPGLAFYEQYF. CDR3 bases: TGTGCCAGCAGCCCACCGGGACTAGCGTTCTACGAGCAGTACTTC.

The rearrangement uses TRBV7-6 and TRBJ2-1; D is undetermined. From germline, CDR1 is SGHVS and CDR2 FNYEAQ. The length of the CDR3 is 14 residues. V was shortened by 1 base and J by 6 bases, with 10 bases between the two germline ends. In DNA form, the CDR3 reads TGTGCCAGCAGCTTAGTCGAACTAACCAATGAGCAGTTCTTC. Its protein product is CASSLVELTNEQFF. Combining the CDR3 with reference TRBV7-6 and TRBJ2-1 gives the whole variable domain GAGVSQSPRYKVTKRGQDVALRCDPISGHVSLYWYRQALGQGPEFLTYFNYEAQQDKSGLPNDRFSAERPEGSISTLTIQRTEQRDSAMYRCASSLVELTNEQFFGPGTRLTVL.

The rearrangement joins TRBV15 to TRBJ2-7, with a tentative D call TRBD1 (6 bases). The CDR3 is 14 amino acids. Germline CDR1 and CDR2: LNHNV and YYDKDF (reference sequence). V lost 0 bases, J lost 12 bases, and 18 bases lay in between. The CDR3 nucleotides read TGTGCCACCAGCAGAGAGGCCAGGGGCTACAATAGGTACTTC. Protein sequence: CATSREARGYNRYF. The variable domain in full, completed from reference TRBV15 and TRBJ2-7, reads DAMVIQNPRYQVTQFGKPVTLSCSQTLNHNVMYWYQQKSSQAPKLLFHYYDKDFNNEADTPDNFQSRRPNTSFCFLDIRSPGLGDTAMYLCATSREARGYNRYFGPGTRLTVT.

About this clone itself: This likely comes from a read error, as the CDR3 has no conserved phenylalanine or tryptophan at its end. Because the CDR3's place on the DNA is in doubt, the DNA is left out and the CDR3 is given as listed by TCRdb. The CDR3 loop is CAWSLLTGASVQV. This chain connects TRBV30 to TRBJ1-2; TRBD1 is the table's D call, not checked against the DNA. CDR1 is GTSNPN, CDR2 SVGIG, per germline (reference sequence). The CDR3 contains 13 residues when both ends are counted.